This T cell receptor beta chain was retrieved from a study of Ad26.COV2.S vaccination and SARS-CoV-2 variants (dated by TCRdb to the early 2020s). Concerning the study at large: Vaccine-arm donors were drawn from COV1001, a multicentre, randomized, double-blind, placebo-controlled phase I-IIa trial of Ad26.COV2.S in healthy adults. Blinding of investigators to trial group allocation was maintained during experiments and outcome assessment. TCRbeta repertoire sequencing served as the tool for gauging how specific and how broad the SARS-CoV-2-reactive T cell receptors were following Ad26.COV2.S vaccination. Participants in the trial were split at random into five groups of five each, receiving low-dose or high-dose Ad26.COV2.S once or twice, or else placebo on both occasions. The TCR-sequenced set comprised around 32 samples: some 19 Ad26.COV2.S vaccine recipients, 5 placebo recipients and 8 SARS-CoV-2 convalescent individuals. Ad26.COV2.S was administered intramuscularly at a dose of 5x10^10 or 1x10^11 viral particles, either as one shot or as two shots given 56 days apart. What the research found in general, with its limitations: Ad26.COV2.S recipients had higher spike-specific TCR breadth than placebo recipients (P = 0.0014). The authors noted that the TCR breadth and depth analyses may have underestimated total T cell responses. Vaccine and placebo recipients had similar non-spike TCR breadth, a finding consistent with the vaccine containing only spike. After vaccination, substantial breadth of spike-specific CD8+ and CD4+ T cell responses was reported. The study was not powered to compare responses between vaccine doses or regimens.

Interpreted using the paper, the treatment or condition label stands for: over 15 received Ad26.COV2.S at low or high dose, single or two shots; about five received placebo; per-sample allocation not given. Repertoires of vaccine and placebo recipients were sequenced from samples taken on day 63 after the first injection. In Cohort 1b, about two dozen adults aged 18-55 years were enrolled at a single site in Boston, USA, between 29 July and 7 August 2020. Ad26.COV2.S consisted of a replication-incompetent adenovirus type 26 vector by which a prefusion-stabilized SARS-CoV-2 spike protein from the original Wuhan strain was expressed. The immunoSEQ Assay was used to sequence TCRbeta CDR3 regions. After extraction, genomic DNA underwent amplification by bias-controlled multiplex PCR, followed by high-throughput sequencing. Per the original workflow: To quantify the absolute abundance of every unique TCRbeta CDR3 region, sequences were collapsed and filtered. T cell fraction was estimated by normalizing TCRbeta template counts to usable DNA, which was measured by amplifying reference genes present in all nucleated cells. Repertoire TCRs were annotated as SARS-CoV-2-specific when V gene, CDR3 amino acid sequence and J gene were exactly matched to a known reactive TCR set. The reference SARS-CoV-2 TCR set was obtained from MIRA and was filtered for enrichment in COVID-19-positive ImmuneCODE repertoires, whereby public or cross-reactive TCRs were removed. Using the MIRA antigens, annotated TCRs were further analysed by specific ORF or by position within an ORF. Breadth was defined as the number of annotated unique rearrangements divided by the total number of unique productive rearrangements, and depth was defined as the summed frequency of the annotated unique rearrangements. TCR breadth was compared between groups using two-sided Wilcoxon rank-sum tests. The source is immuneACCESS, and TCRdb retained only in-frame sequences with V and J called. Part of the clones is not carried over; for the studies checked, unresolved V genes explain less than half of this, and the remainder is unexplained. V and J calls and clone size are as listed in that table; D and trimming were resolved from the DNA. The sample yields about 370,000 clones; 89% were counted once. About 1.9% of the sample is held by the ten biggest clonotypes.

As encoded in the germline V gene (reference sequence), CDR1 is PRHDT while CDR2 is FYEKMQ. From cysteine to phenylalanine, the CDR3 is 16 amino acids long. CDR3 DNA only is kept here, 48 bases in frame from base 1. Trimming takes 1 base from V and 3 bases from J, and the germline ends sit 12 bases apart. As regards this clone: Its antigen is not yet known. One base away there is no much larger clone; base qualities are not given.

This TCR derives from a person between 18 and 60 years old who received the Ad26.COV2.S COVID-19 vaccine or a placebo. The source material was peripheral blood, sampled in a trial of Ad26.COV2.S vaccine versus placebo. The rearranged chain carries TRBV13 and TRBJ2-2, with the D gene call left open. The DNA is as follows: TGTGCCAGCAGCTTAGCATCGAGAGTGGACACCGGGGAGCTGTTTTTT. Its amino acids are CASSLASRVDTGELFF.